Following are 2 T cell receptor beta chains from one sample sequenced in a study of graft-versus-host responses after intestinal transplantation. Clones were sequenced by immunoSEQ multiplex PCR, and TCRdb holds only the in-frame ones, with some missing. The profile shows nearly 20,000 clones, about 89% of them singletons. The material was PBMCs, obtained just over 230 days after intestinal transplant. The receptors were gathered from a human patient who received an intestinal transplant, so some T cells may come from the graft donor.

J is TRBJ2-7 and V is TRBV6-1; D gene ambiguous. The V end was cut by 5 bases, the J end by 2 bases, with 13 bases between. In germline, CDR1 is MNHNS, CDR2 SASEGT. The CDR3 extends over 14 amino acids. The CDR3 protein is CASSLRHETYEQYF. The CDR3, as DNA: TGTGCCAGCAGTCTCCGACACGAAACCTACGAGCAGTACTTC.

The J gene is TRBJ1-6, the V gene TRBV19; tentative D call: TRBD1 (6 bases). Germline-derived CDR1 and CDR2 are LNHDA and SQIVND (reference sequence). This CDR3 has 14 amino acids. Trimming stripped 3 bases from V and 7 bases from J, with 10 bases between. CDR3 sequence reads: CASSIVGQNSPLHF. DNA for the CDR3: TGTGCCAGTAGTATCGTCGGACAGAATTCACCCCTCCACTTT.